This T cell receptor (beta chain) was observed in a study of cytomegalovirus exposure and HLA in healthy donors. Points on this clone: Its antigen is unknown.

The CDR3 length is 14 residues. Germline CDR1 and CDR2: SGHTA and FQGNSA. Trimming cost V 10 bases and J 0 bases, with 15 bases left between them. Amplification used 60 Vbeta primers and 13 Jbeta primers. Sequencing used immunoSEQ multiplex PCR; TCRdb keeps in-frame clones, though not all of them. The sample records around 99,000 clones, 69% being singletons. Study conclusions and caveats: Some TCR beta chains (164 of them) were listed as cytomegalovirus-associated. Per a prior analysis, the majority of TCR beta V segments were productive roughly 90% or roughly 30% of the time.

The source of this sequence is a woman aged 70-85 years in good health and CMV-seropositive. The sample was PBMCs. The J gene is TRBJ1-1, the V gene TRBV7-2; D possibly corresponds to TRBD1 (6 bases). The CDR3 bases are TGTGCCACCCGATCCGGGACATTGAACACTGAAGCTTTCTTT. This gives the protein CATRSGTLNTEAFF.